Listed below are T cell receptor beta chains from one sample, sequenced in a study of regulatory T cells in long-lasting Graves disease. MiXCR, run by TCRdb on the multiplex PCR reads, gives a single entry per CDR3 protein. The repertoire has some 370,000 distinct CDR3 sequences, around 23% of them found once; the top ten carry around 30%. The sample in question was peripheral blood mononuclear cells (PBMCs), obtained when the disease was refractory, from a patient treated with antithyroid drugs. These TCRs come from a middle-aged woman with Graves disease. The CDR3 runs from the conserved cysteine through the conserved F or W. A D gene is named only where the DNA matches it firmly.

cdr3_aa,d_call,v_call
CSAPTAGGSYEQYF,-,TRBV20-1
CASRNGLATYEQYF,TRBD2,TRBV28
CASRALGSASYEQYF,-,TRBV2
CASSLGTGSRLHF,TRBD1,TRBV11-2
CASSRQPSGSEQYF,-,TRBV14
CASSYGPWRARQDPNEKLFF,-,TRBV28
CASSIGTVNTGELFF,-,TRBV19
CASSQGGTHSGANVLTF,-,TRBV3-1
CATSRGGTAGNTIYF,-,TRBV15
CASSQGRQHNEKLFF,-,TRBV3-1
CASSSTGLLGTNTEAFF,-,TRBV11-2
CASSLNPWGYTF,-,TRBV11-2
CASSPYKDKGKNIQYF,-,TRBV28
CASGQRGVDEQYF,TRBD2,TRBV5-1
CASSPGNQPQHF,-,TRBV6-1
CASSSRQGWAYEQYF,TRBD1,TRBV28
CASSHNQLRDISVPEAFF,-,TRBV3-1
CASSLFWGRAYNEQFF,-,TRBV5-4
CASSQAASGRADWETQYF,TRBD2,TRBV28
CASSPGLAGRQGGELFF,TRBD2,TRBV3-1
CASSPPPPGYQYF,-,TRBV28
CASRGGRSYNEQFF,TRBD2,TRBV10-2
CASSSPVSQETQYF,-,TRBV28
CSENRGETEAFF,TRBD1,TRBV20-1
CSARARGGRGNEQFF,TRBD2,TRBV20-1
CAISESTGRVSYEQYF,-,TRBV10-3
CASSFLGGSEQFF,-,TRBV28
CASRLQVDYGYTF,-,TRBV2
CASSTDGHTYEQYF,-,TRBV6-1
CASSLGTQQYF,-,TRBV12-3/TRBV12-4
CASSYGPRGLAAKETQYF,TRBD2,TRBV6-5
CASSLAGTSAAGELFF,TRBD2,TRBV5-1
CASKPRDRQETQYF,TRBD1,TRBV27
CASSLARQTNDYEQYF,-,TRBV7-8
CASSLKGQGGYTF,-,TRBV28
CASSFWTQYGYTF,-,TRBV5-5
CASSATTSLMQGKTQYF,-,TRBV11-2
CATSSNRQGFSGNTIYF,-,TRBV15
CASSSVVYEQYF,-,TRBV28
CASTRSSYNSPLHF,-,TRBV2
CASSFQGAQGKLFF,TRBD1,TRBV28
CASSQVGGISGNTIYF,-,TRBV14
CASQGAWDGYTF,TRBD1,TRBV28
CASSHLIGGYEQYF,-,TRBV4-1
CASSTPGSGAHEQYF,-,TRBV28
CASSLSGGDQPQHF,-,TRBV5-1
CASSSRSGLFSSYEQYF,-,TRBV11-2
CASSKRDGIGKLFF,-,TRBV27
CASSSSGTGTCEQYF,TRBD1,TRBV28
CASSPVGGMNTEAFF,-,TRBV5-1